The clone carrying this TCR beta chain is large in the sample. Using immunoSEQ multiplex PCR, the repertoire was profiled, and TCRdb retains in-frame clones only, with some absent. The sample lists approximately 3,000 clones, 25% to 40% occurring once. CDR1 SEHNR and CDR2 FQNEAQ come from the germline V gene (reference sequence). CDR3 length equals 15 residues. V was shortened by 7 bases and J by 3 bases, with 16 bases between the two germline ends. The entry originates in a study of graft-versus-host responses after intestinal transplantation. The overall study: In this cohort, recipients had multivisceral, liver-intestinal, or isolated intestinal transplants. All of the recipients had induction that used anti-thymocyte globulin, then tacrolimus and steroids for around three years.

Sequencing used alloreactive CD4+ T cells from a mixed lymphocyte reaction culture, obtained before transplantation. Subset: CFSE-low proliferating T cells sorted from approximately six-day pre-transplant mixed lymphocyte reaction (GvH or HvG direction). V gene TRBV7-9 combines with J gene TRBJ1-3; no reliable D call. This clonotype originated in a human patient who was an organ donor for intestinal transplantation. The CDR3 bases are TGTGCCAGCACCCTAGGAGGAGGAGGTGGAAACACCATATATTTT. Translation gives CASTLGGGGGNTIYF.